This TCR beta chain was recovered during a study of T cell clonotyping in hematopoietic cell transplantation. The protocol was immunoSEQ multiplex PCR, while the TCRdb copy is restricted to in-frame clones and leaves out a portion. The data contain 8,700 or so clones, approximately 85% of them singletons. Samples: about 28 days before transplant, then days 30, 100 and 180 after. The CDR3 length is 15 residues. Germline V lookup: CDR1 SGHVS, CDR2 FQNEAQ. Trimming shortened V by 5 bases and J by 5 bases, and 16 bases separated the two germline ends. The V and J genes are TRBV7-8 and TRBJ1-5, with D perhaps TRBD1 (6 bases). This receptor was identified in a female patient younger than 45 who had an allogeneic stem cell transplant, so the T cells may come from the graft donor. Some clones in this sample may be carry-over from other donors' samples. Sequenced material: PBMCs, taken 180 days after allogeneic stem cell transplant. The CDR3 sequence: CASSHKRGPDQPQHF. The CDR3 DNA reads TGTGCCAGCAGCCACAAGCGGGGGCCGGATCAGCCCCAGCATTTT.